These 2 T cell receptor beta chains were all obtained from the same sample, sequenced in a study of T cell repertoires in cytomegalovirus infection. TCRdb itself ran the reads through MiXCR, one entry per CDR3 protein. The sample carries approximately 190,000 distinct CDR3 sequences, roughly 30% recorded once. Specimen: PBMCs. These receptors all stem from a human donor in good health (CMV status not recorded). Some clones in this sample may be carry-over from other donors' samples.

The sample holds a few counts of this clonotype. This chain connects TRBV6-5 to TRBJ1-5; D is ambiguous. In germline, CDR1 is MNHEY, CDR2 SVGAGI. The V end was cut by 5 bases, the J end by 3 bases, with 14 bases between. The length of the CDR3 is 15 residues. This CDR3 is CASSTLPGDNQPQHF. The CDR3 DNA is TGTGCCAGCAGTACCCTCCCGGGAGACAATCAGCCCCAGCATTTT.

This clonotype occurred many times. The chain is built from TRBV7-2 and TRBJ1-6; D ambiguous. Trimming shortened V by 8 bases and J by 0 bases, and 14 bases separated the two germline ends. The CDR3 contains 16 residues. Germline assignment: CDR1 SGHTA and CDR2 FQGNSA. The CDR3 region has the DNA TGTGCCAGCCGGGAAGGTCACAGCTCCTATAATTCACCCCTCCACTTT. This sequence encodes CASREGHSSYNSPLHF. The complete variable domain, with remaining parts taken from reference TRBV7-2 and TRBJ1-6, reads GAGVSQSPSNKVTEKGKDVELRCDPISGHTALYWYRQSLGQGLEFLIYFQGNSAPDKSGLPSDRFSAERTGGSVSTLTIQRTQQEDSAVYLCASREGHSSYNSPLHFGNGTRLTVT.